This TCR beta chain was profiled in a study of blood T cell repertoires in COVID-19. Study in general: The samples span acute and convalescent COVID-19 from the United States, Italy and Spain.

The study counted Cohort 3 donors as recovered given two negative PCRs, clearance, or symptom resolution. The table came from immunoSEQ multiplex PCR; TCRdb's copy has only in-frame clones and leaves some out. The repertoire holds 150,000 to 200,000 clones, with approximately 85% as singletons. CDR1 is SEHNR, CDR2 FQNEAQ, per germline (reference sequence). V shed 6 bases, J shed 0 bases, and the junction held 3 bases outside the gene matches. The CDR3 sequence is 15 residues long. This clone was observed a few times. This TCR was recovered from a woman in her 30s who had recovered from COVID-19. The specimen sequenced was PBMCs or T cells enriched from blood (not recorded which). The chain recombines TRBV7-9 with TRBJ1-4; 8 nucleotides agree with TRBD1. CDR3 region: CASSIQGATNEKLFF. DNA of the CDR3: TGTGCCAGCAGTATACAGGGGGCAACTAATGAAAAACTGTTTTTT.